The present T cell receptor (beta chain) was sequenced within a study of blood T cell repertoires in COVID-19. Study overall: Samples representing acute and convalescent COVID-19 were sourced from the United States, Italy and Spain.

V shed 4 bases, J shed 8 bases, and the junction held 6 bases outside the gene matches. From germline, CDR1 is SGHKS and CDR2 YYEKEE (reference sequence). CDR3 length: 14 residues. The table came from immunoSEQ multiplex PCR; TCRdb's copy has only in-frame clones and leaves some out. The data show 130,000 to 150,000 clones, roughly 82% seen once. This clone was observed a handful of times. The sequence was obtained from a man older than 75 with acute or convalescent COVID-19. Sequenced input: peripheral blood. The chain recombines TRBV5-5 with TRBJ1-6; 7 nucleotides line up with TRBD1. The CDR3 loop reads CASSLGQVYSPLHF. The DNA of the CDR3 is TGTGCCAGCAGCCTCGGACAGGTATATTCACCCCTCCACTTT.